This TCR beta chain originates from a study of blood T cell repertoires in COVID-19. On the study more broadly: Sites in the United States, Italy and Spain provided acute and convalescent COVID-19 samples. In each case, the material was cDNA or gDNA derived from T cells, B-cell-depleted T cells, or PBMCs.

Germline lookup yields CDR1 LNHNV and CDR2 YYDKDF (reference sequence). The CDR3 runs to 14 residues. The V end was cut by 1 base, the J end by 9 bases, with 13 bases between. How the authors handled the data: Researchers report that nucleated cell counts were estimated from reference gene primer amplification. Profiled with immunoSEQ multiplex PCR; TCRdb holds only in-frame clones, not every one. V and J calls and clone size follow that table, whereas D and trimming were derived from the DNA. The data show 150,000 to 160,000 clones, with 80% seen just once and about 0.5% held by the top ten. The sequencing sample was made of peripheral blood. The chain employs TRBV15 and TRBJ2-1; D gene unclear. The source of this sequence is a man aged 55 to 69 with acute or convalescent COVID-19. CDR3 residues: CATSRGSSYGEQFF. Written as DNA, the CDR3 is TGTGCCACCAGCAGAGGGAGTAGTTACGGTGAGCAGTTCTTC.